This T cell receptor beta chain comes out of a study of vaccination and CD4 T cells after COVID-19. Study overall: The authors used overlapping spike peptides from SARS-CoV-2, HCoV-NL63, HCoV-OC43 and HCoV-229E to stimulate cells.

This clonotype has only one observation. Its target is not known. Broader study findings: In convalescent patients, a median roughly 87% of post-vaccine SARS-CoV-2-reactive clones appeared only after vaccination.

The Oncomine TCR Beta short-read assay generated sequence data from the DNA of cultured CD4+ T cells. Each CDR3 protein gets one entry after TCRdb re-called the PCR reads with MiXCR. The sample holds about 19,000 distinct CDR3 sequences, around 55% seen once. This CDR3 comprises 15 residues. The V and J ends lost 4 bases and 6 bases, in that order; junction bases with no gene match: 7. Germline assignment: CDR1 SGHNT and CDR2 YYREEE (reference sequence). Treatment reported: approximately 10-day PBMC culture with coronavirus spike peptide pools or control peptides (ViraFEST assay). Wells contained some 1.9 million PBMCs each, and these were cultured with 8.5 to 10 IU/ml IL-2 and 9 to 10 ug/ml peptide pools.

The TCR originated in a human donor who had recovered from COVID-19. The sample consisted of CD4+ T cells from blood, cultured in vitro. This chain links TRBV5-4 with TRBJ2-3, with 11 positions matching TRBD2. CDR3 bases: TGTGCCAGCAGCGATACTAGCGGGAGTGGCGATACGCAGTATTTT. Amino acid sequence: CASSDTSGSGDTQYF.